The present T cell receptor beta chain was sequenced within a study of vaccination and CD4 T cells after COVID-19. Study conclusions and caveats: It was observed that, in convalescent patients, a median around 87% of reactive clones arose only post-vaccination. Spike mono-reactivity was the property of 304 of 307 vaccine-specific clones in convalescent patients.

MiXCR was run by TCRdb on the PCR reads, yielding one entry per CDR3 protein. The table records some 26,000 distinct CDR3 sequences, roughly 51% of them present only once. As for this clonotype: Antigen: not known.

Time point: late sampling 161 to 241 days after vaccination in a few convalescent patients. This TCR was sampled from a human donor who had recovered from COVID-19. Sequences were derived from CD4+ T cells from blood, sampled about 7 months after SARS-CoV-2 vaccination.

CDR3 coding DNA: TGCAGTGCTAGGGCGTTCGGGACTAGCGACTACAATGAGCAGTTCTTC. Amino acids: CSARAFGTSDYNEQFF. The chain joins TRBV20-1 to TRBJ2-1; 10 bases line up with TRBD2. V lost 3 bases and J lost 3; bases outside the gene matches: 8. The CDR3 runs to 16 residues. Germline values: CDR1 DFQATT, CDR2 SNEGSKA (reference sequence).